The rows below give T cell receptor beta chains drawn from one sample of a study of blood T cell repertoires in COVID-19. Profiling relied on immunoSEQ multiplex PCR, and the TCRdb table lists in-frame clones only, not all of them. The sample has around 170,000 clones, roughly nine tenths seen once. Sequencing was performed on peripheral blood. These TCRs come from a man aged 18 to 35 who had recovered from COVID-19. The CDR3 runs from the conserved cysteine through the conserved F or W. D genes are given only for firm matches. The size of a clone is reported for some rows only, either as once, few or many, or as a class for expanded clones.

D,V,size,J,DNA,CDR3
TRBD2,TRBV20-1,NA,TRBJ2-1,TGCAGTGCTAGTACGCGGGAGTCCTACAATGAGCAGTTCTTC,CSASTRESYNEQFF
NA,TRBV20-1,NA,TRBJ1-2,TGCAGTGCTAGTGCACGTGGGAGCGGCTACACCTTC,CSASARGSGYTF
NA,TRBV5-6,NA,TRBJ2-7,TGTGCCAGCAGCGATACAGGGCAAGGCTACCGCGAGCAGTACTTC,CASSDTGQGYREQYF
TRBD1,TRBV5-1,NA,TRBJ1-1,TGCGCCAGCAGCTTGGGAGGGGGCCGAGAAGCTTTCTTT,CASSLGGGREAFF
NA,TRBV2,NA,TRBJ2-1,TGTGCCAGCAGTTGGATTCCGGAGGGCTCCTACAATGAGCAGTTCTTC,CASSWIPEGSYNEQFF
NA,TRBV5-6,NA,TRBJ1-1,TGTGCCAGCAGCTACAGGACCTGGAACACTGAAGCTTTCTTT,CASSYRTWNTEAFF
NA,TRBV28,NA,TRBJ1-5,TGTGCCAGCAGTCCACGACAGGCGCATCAGCCCCAGCATTTT,CASSPRQAHQPQHF
TRBD1,TRBV28,once,TRBJ1-6,TGTGCCAGCAGCCCGGACAGGGTAAAGTCACCCCTCCACTTT,CASSPDRVKSPLHF
TRBD1,TRBV7-8,NA,TRBJ2-7,TGTGCCAGCCGAAACCAGGACAGGGAGGTCAACGAGCAGTACTTC,CASRNQDREVNEQYF
NA,TRBV15,NA,TRBJ2-7,TGTGCCACCAGCAACCCGGGCTACGAGCAGTACTTC,CATSNPGYEQYF
NA,TRBV5-1,NA,TRBJ2-7,TGCGCCAGCAGCTTGGCCAAGCCGCTCTACGAGCAGTACTTC,CASSLAKPLYEQYF
NA,TRBV10-3,NA,TRBJ1-2,TGTGCCATCAGTGAGTCAGACGGGGAGAACTATGGCTACACCTTC,CAISESDGENYGYTF
NA,TRBV27,NA,TRBJ2-4,TGTGCCAGCAGTTTTGCTGATCAACTAGCCAAAAACATTCAGTACTTC,CASSFADQLAKNIQYF
TRBD1,TRBV28,NA,TRBJ1-5,TGTGCCAGCAGTTTAGCGGGACAGGGGAATCAGCCCCAGCATTTT,CASSLAGQGNQPQHF
TRBD1,TRBV29-1,NA,TRBJ2-7,TGCAGCGTTGGGCAGGGGGCGAACTACGAGCAGTACTTC,CSVGQGANYEQYF
NA,TRBV5-4,few,TRBJ1-2,TGTGCCAGCGGCTCAAGGCCGGGGGGCTCGGACTATGGCTACACCTTC,CASGSRPGGSDYGYTF
NA,TRBV11-3,NA,TRBJ1-1,TGTGCCAGCAGCTTAGATTCTTTGGCAGCTGAAGCTTTCTTT,CASSLDSLAAEAFF
NA,TRBV7-8,NA,TRBJ2-5,TGTGCCAGCAGCAAACAGGGTCAGGAGACCCAGTACTTC,CASSKQGQETQYF
NA,TRBV5-1,NA,TRBJ2-7,TGCGCCAGCAGCCTGAGCTCCTACGAGCAGTACTTC,CASSLSSYEQYF
TRBD2,TRBV5-1,once,TRBJ2-5,TGCGCCAGCAGCTTGGGCGGGGGGGAGACCCAGTACTTC,CASSLGGGETQYF
TRBD2,TRBV7-8,NA,TRBJ2-3,TGTGCCAGCAGCGCCCCACGACTAGCGAAGACAGATACGCAGTATTTT,CASSAPRLAKTDTQYF
TRBD2,TRBV5-6,once,TRBJ2-1,TGTGCCAGCAGCCAAGGGGACGCGGCGGGAGGGAACTACAATGAGCAGTTCTTC,CASSQGDAAGGNYNEQFF
TRBD1,TRBV10-3,NA,TRBJ2-7,TGTGCCATCAGTGTTGGGGGACAGCGAGCCTACGAGCAGTACTTC,CAISVGGQRAYEQYF
NA,TRBV27,NA,TRBJ2-5,TGTGCCAGCAGTTTATCGCAACAGGGTACGGTGGCCCAGTACTTC,CASSLSQQGTVAQYF
TRBD2,TRBV29-1,NA,TRBJ2-1,TGCAGCGTTAGTGGGGCTAGCGGGAGCCCTGAGCAGTTCTTC,CSVSGASGSPEQFF
NA,TRBV6-1,once,TRBJ2-7,TGTGCCAGCAGTGAATTTGGGAGCTCCTACGAGCAGTACTTC,CASSEFGSSYEQYF
NA,TRBV24-1,NA,TRBJ1-1,TGTGCCACCAGTGAGGGGTCAGCGGGCAACACTGAAGCTTTCTTT,CATSEGSAGNTEAFF
NA,TRBV5-4,NA,TRBJ1-2,TGTGCCAGCAGACGGACTACGGGTGGCTACACCTTC,CASRRTTGGYTF
NA,TRBV21-1,NA,TRBJ2-5,TGTGCCAGCACCCGCCGGCGAAGGACAGAAGCCTTTTCGGGGGAGACCCAGTACTTC,CASTRRRRTEAFSGETQYF
TRBD2,TRBV19,NA,TRBJ2-1,TGTGCCAGTAGTATAGGACTAGCGGGAGGATCGTCCTACAATGAGCAGTTCTTC,CASSIGLAGGSSYNEQFF
TRBD1,TRBV7-9,NA,TRBJ2-7,TGTGCCAGCAGCTCAGGGACAGCAGCCTACGAGCAGTACTTC,CASSSGTAAYEQYF
TRBD1,TRBV27,NA,TRBJ2-7,TGTGCCAGCAGTTTGACCAGGGGGCACGAGCAGTACTTC,CASSLTRGHEQYF
TRBD2,TRBV13,NA,TRBJ2-7,TGTGCCAGCAACAAGGGGACTAGCGGGAGTAACGAGCAGTACTTC,CASNKGTSGSNEQYF
NA,TRBV5-4,NA,TRBJ1-1,TGTGCCAGCAGCTTGGATGCACGACAGCCCTTGAACACTGAAGCTTTCTTT,CASSLDARQPLNTEAFF
NA,TRBV10-3,NA,TRBJ2-5,TGTGCCATCAGTCAACGGGGAAGAGAGACCCAGTACTTC,CAISQRGRETQYF
NA,TRBV28,few,TRBJ1-5,TGTGCCATCCAAATCTTAGCAAATCAGCCCCAGCATTTT,CAIQILANQPQHF
NA,TRBV7-2,NA,TRBJ2-3,TGTGCCAGCAGCGGACAGTTTTACACAGATACGCAGTATTTT,CASSGQFYTDTQYF
TRBD1,TRBV24-1,NA,TRBJ2-1,TGTGCCACCAGCGATCCGGGACAGGGTAACAATGAGCAGTTCTTC,CATSDPGQGNNEQFF
NA,TRBV6-6,NA,TRBJ1-2,TGTGCCAGCAGTTACGAGGGGGACTATGGCTACACCTTC,CASSYEGDYGYTF
TRBD1,TRBV7-9,NA,TRBJ2-7,TGTGCCAGCAGCTGGGACAGTCTCTCCTACGAGCAGTACTTC,CASSWDSLSYEQYF
NA,TRBV4-3,NA,TRBJ1-1,TGCGCCAGCAGTTACAGTGGCACTGAAGCTTTCTTT,CASSYSGTEAFF
NA,TRBV27,NA,TRBJ1-2,TGTGCCAGCAGTTCAGGCGGGCAGAACTATGGCTACACCTTC,CASSSGGQNYGYTF